The text below deals with one T cell receptor beta chain. The CDR3 runs 14 residues. Trimming removed 3 bases from V and 4 bases from J, with 10 bases in between. CDR1 is KGHSY and CDR2 is FQNENV in the germline V gene. The source of the sample is a study of blood T cell repertoires in COVID-19. How the authors handled the data: For nucleated cells, counts were estimated from reference gene primer amplification. Only in-frame clones appear in the TCRdb table, and some are missing; sequencing was by immunoSEQ multiplex PCR. The DNA was the basis for D and trimming; V, J and clone size are from that table. The profile shows 370,000 or so clones, approximately 89% of them singletons.

Sequencing input: PBMCs or T cells enriched from blood (not recorded which). The rearrangement links TRBV16 to TRBJ1-5; D ambiguous. This clonotype was obtained from a man between 25 and 39 years old who had recovered from COVID-19. For the CDR3, the DNA is TGTGCCAGCAGCCACCCGAATAGAAATCAGCCCCAGCATTTT. This sequence encodes CASSHPNRNQPQHF.